These T cell receptor beta chains were read from a single sample in a study of shared clonotypes between healthy human individuals. The protocol was immunoSEQ multiplex PCR, while the TCRdb copy is restricted to in-frame clones and leaves out a portion. The sample records over a million clones, more than 95% being singletons. The specimen was naive CD4+ T cells sorted from blood. Every receptor here comes from a man younger than 45 in good health. Each CDR3 is given without its conserved first and last residue. Each record gives: V gene, CDR3 length, J gene, CDR3 protein.

V gene: TRBV9
CDR3 length: 12
J gene: TRBJ1-2
CDR3 protein: ASSVDEANYGYT

V gene: TRBV5-1
CDR3 length: 13
J gene: TRBJ2-3
CDR3 protein: ASRRDAGGTDTQY

V gene: TRBV25-1
CDR3 length: 11
J gene: TRBJ1-2
CDR3 protein: ASSEDIFYGYT

V gene: TRBV29-1
CDR3 length: 12
J gene: TRBJ2-7
CDR3 protein: SVVLAYSSYEQY

V gene: TRBV2
CDR3 length: 10
J gene: TRBJ1-1
CDR3 protein: ASVQEHTEAF

V gene: TRBV5-6
CDR3 length: 12
J gene: TRBJ2-5
CDR3 protein: ASSLGRRAETQY

V gene: TRBV6-5
CDR3 length: 13
J gene: TRBJ1-1
CDR3 protein: ASSGARTENTEAF

V gene: TRBV14
CDR3 length: 15
J gene: TRBJ2-2
CDR3 protein: ASSQERTWNDNGELF

V gene: TRBV28
CDR3 length: 12
J gene: TRBJ2-1
CDR3 protein: ASTLAGKDSEQF

V gene: TRBV6-1
CDR3 length: 14
J gene: TRBJ1-2
CDR3 protein: ASSEIFGQGEAGYT

V gene: TRBV19
CDR3 length: 12
J gene: TRBJ2-7
CDR3 protein: ASSISAGSYEQY

V gene: TRBV7-2
CDR3 length: 10
J gene: TRBJ1-2
CDR3 protein: ASSTAEYGYT

V gene: TRBV7-2
CDR3 length: 13
J gene: TRBJ2-3
CDR3 protein: ASSLVDSGTDTQY

V gene: TRBV6-1
CDR3 length: 11
J gene: TRBJ2-4
CDR3 protein: ASSAGLGGIQY

V gene: TRBV7-9
CDR3 length: 17
J gene: TRBJ1-4
CDR3 protein: ASSLVAGGVGATNEKLF

V gene: TRBV18
CDR3 length: 15
J gene: TRBJ2-3
CDR3 protein: ASSPSIGETSTDTQY

V gene: TRBV15
CDR3 length: 15
J gene: TRBJ2-7
CDR3 protein: ATSRDRSGSWGLEQY

V gene: TRBV20-1
CDR3 length: 8
J gene: TRBJ2-5
CDR3 protein: SVEGGTQY

V gene: TRBV6-5
CDR3 length: 13
J gene: TRBJ1-2
CDR3 protein: ASKRDPVSSYGYT

V gene: TRBV7-6
CDR3 length: 14
J gene: TRBJ2-2
CDR3 protein: ASSTILAGVTGELF

V gene: TRBV19
CDR3 length: 10
J gene: TRBJ1-1
CDR3 protein: ASSAGNTEAF

V gene: TRBV7-2
CDR3 length: 11
J gene: TRBJ2-7
CDR3 protein: ASSYGVAGGQY

V gene: TRBV9
CDR3 length: 14
J gene: TRBJ2-1
CDR3 protein: ASSGTSGSPYNEQF

V gene: TRBV6-6
CDR3 length: 11
J gene: TRBJ2-7
CDR3 protein: ASSYRDSYEQY

V gene: TRBV7-9
CDR3 length: 15
J gene: TRBJ2-5
CDR3 protein: ASSLGLAGRGLETQY

V gene: TRBV18
CDR3 length: 14
J gene: TRBJ2-5
CDR3 protein: ASSPLGGEIQETQY

V gene: TRBV18
CDR3 length: 11
J gene: TRBJ2-5
CDR3 protein: ASSPGTGETQY

V gene: TRBV7-2
CDR3 length: 12
J gene: TRBJ2-3
CDR3 protein: ASSLGTYTDTQY

V gene: TRBV7-9
CDR3 length: 12
J gene: TRBJ1-4
CDR3 protein: ASSLDMEDEKLF

V gene: TRBV6-1
CDR3 length: 12
J gene: TRBJ2-7
CDR3 protein: ASSLGQGDYEQY

V gene: TRBV28
CDR3 length: 11
J gene: TRBJ2-7
CDR3 protein: ASRLQPPYEQY

V gene: TRBV30
CDR3 length: 11
J gene: TRBJ1-2
CDR3 protein: AWSRQGLYGYT

V gene: TRBV5-1
CDR3 length: 13
J gene: TRBJ2-7
CDR3 protein: ASSFGGGPGYEQY

V gene: TRBV19
CDR3 length: 13
J gene: TRBJ2-1
CDR3 protein: ASSMRGKSYNEQF

V gene: TRBV6-6
CDR3 length: 12
J gene: TRBJ2-7
CDR3 protein: ASRGGTGIYEQY

V gene: TRBV5-1
CDR3 length: 12
J gene: TRBJ2-1
CDR3 protein: ASTDSVGPNEQF

V gene: TRBV10-1
CDR3 length: 12
J gene: TRBJ2-2
CDR3 protein: ASSAQGNTGELF

V gene: TRBV18
CDR3 length: 12
J gene: TRBJ2-2
CDR3 protein: ASSPLVTAGELF

V gene: TRBV6-5
CDR3 length: 12
J gene: TRBJ1-1
CDR3 protein: ASSYWSGQSEAF

V gene: TRBV2
CDR3 length: 13
J gene: TRBJ1-3
CDR3 protein: ASLAGADSGNTIY

V gene: TRBV11-2
CDR3 length: 13
J gene: TRBJ1-5
CDR3 protein: ASSLRGDGNQPQH

V gene: TRBV5-1
CDR3 length: 13
J gene: TRBJ2-7
CDR3 protein: ASSWTSGKSYEQY